One and the same sample provided the 32 T cell receptor beta chains below, sequenced in a study of early T cells in non-severe SARS-CoV-2 infection (TCRdb year 2021). Library method: 5' RACE. For sequencing, a NextSeq 500 was employed. Using fastp at Q25 and MiXCR, TCRdb reprocessed the public reads and kept productive beta chains. Under each unique CDR3 protein, matching rows form one entry showing the most common genes and DNA. This sample is represented by 30,000 or so distinct CDR3 sequences; about 7% of them were singletons. In total, the top ten clones hold about 4% of the sample. The sequenced material came from whole blood. The receptor source for this set is an adult who was a healthcare worker with PCR-confirmed SARS-CoV-2 infection or an uninfected control (not recorded which).

In this sample, this clonotype turned up a few times. This chain uses TRBV7-2 with TRBJ2-5; D not certain. V lost 5 bases, J lost 5 bases, and 12 bases lay in between. The CDR3 consists of 13 residues. CDR1 is SGHTA, CDR2 FQGNSA, per germline. CDR3 DNA sequence: TGTGCCAGCAGCGGGATGAGGATGGAGACCCAGTACTTC. Amino acids: CASSGMRMETQYF. The full variable domain, rest sourced from reference TRBV7-2 and TRBJ2-5, is GAGVSQSPSNKVTEKGKDVELRCDPISGHTALYWYRQSLGQGLEFLIYFQGNSAPDKSGLPSDRFSAERTGGSVSTLTIQRTQQEDSAVYLCASSGMRMETQYFGPGTRLLVL.

This chain links TRBV5-1 with TRBJ2-3, with 7 positions matching TRBD1. In germline, CDR1 is SGHRS, CDR2 YFSETQ. V shed 1 base and J 4 bases; nucleotides not matched to a gene: 9. This CDR3 is 16 amino acids long. In DNA form, the CDR3 reads TGCGCCAGCAGCTTGTGGGGTGGACAGGCCCCAGATACGCAGTATTTT. Translated: CASSLWGGQAPDTQYF.

This clonotype is categorized as medium-sized (0.01 to 0.1%). The chain has TRBV10-3 and TRBJ2-7; D not resolved. The CDR3 covers 13 residues. Trimming cost V 9 bases and J 0 bases, with 12 bases left between them. Germline values: CDR1 ENHRY, CDR2 SYGVKD. CDR3 amino acids: CAIEGVNSYEQYF. The CDR3, as DNA: TGTGCCATAGAAGGAGTGAACTCCTACGAGCAGTACTTC.

This clonotype was recorded many times. CDR3 nucleotide sequence: TGTGCCAGCAGGACAGGGGGTACTAGCGGGCTCACGGGTACCGGGGAGCTGTTTTTT. As protein: CASRTGGTSGLTGTGELFF. J is TRBJ2-2 and V is TRBV7-2; D may match TRBD1 or TRBD2 (9 bases each). The germline V gene has CDR1 SGHTA and CDR2 FQGNSA. Trimming took 6 bases from V and 5 from J, leaving 28 bases between them. The CDR3 spans 19 residues.

J is TRBJ2-3 and V is TRBV10-3, with TRBD2 identical over 7 bases. The CDR3 extends over 15 amino acids. The germline V gene has CDR1 ENHRY and CDR2 SYGVKD. Trimming removed 8 bases from V and 3 bases from J; junction bases left unmatched: 11. CDR3 sequence reads: CAIQPNAGVTDTQYF. The CDR3 DNA is TGTGCCATCCAACCCAATGCGGGAGTAACAGATACGCAGTATTTT.

A few counts support this clonotype. For the CDR3, the DNA is TGTGCCAGTACAAGATCCTCGAACACCGGGGAGCTGTTTTTT. It yields the protein CASTRSSNTGELFF. This chain links TRBV19 with TRBJ2-2; no clear D. With 7 bases removed from V and 0 bases from J, the gap between germline ends came to 9 bases. The germline V gene encodes CDR1 LNHDA and CDR2 SQIVND (reference sequence). CDR3 length: 14 amino acids.

This clonotype has a count of ten or more. The chain employs TRBV20-1 and TRBJ2-6; D unclear. CDR1 is DFQATT, CDR2 SNEGSKA, per germline (reference sequence). Trimming left V 6 bases short and J 0 bases short, with 9 bases between. The CDR3 is 14 amino acids. CDR3 sequence: CSALGRSGANVLTF. CDR3 sequence (DNA): TGCAGTGCCTTGGGCCGCTCTGGGGCCAACGTCCTGACTTTC.

This clonotype has at least ten counts. V gene TRBV29-1 combines with J gene TRBJ2-1; weak D call: TRBD1 (6 bases). Germline values: CDR1 SQVTM, CDR2 ANQGSEA. Trimming removed 4 bases at V and 10 bases at J, with 11 bases between. The CDR3 consists of 11 residues. The DNA for the CDR3 is TGCAGCGTTGGAGGACAGAGGGAGCAGTTCTTC. Residues: CSVGGQREQFF.

This clonotype has just a few counts. The chain is built from TRBV7-2 and TRBJ2-1; D possibly corresponds to TRBD1 (5 bases). CDR3 length: 15 residues. Germline lookup yields CDR1 SGHTA and CDR2 FQGNSA. The V and J ends lost 5 bases and 1 base respectively, with 12 bases between them. CDR3 bases: TGTGCCAGCAGCGTGGACACGCAGTCCTACAATGAGCAGTTCTTC. This codes for CASSVDTQSYNEQFF.

By its share, this clonotype is medium-sized. The V call is TRBV7-6, the J call TRBJ2-1, with D possibly TRBD2 on 7 matching bases. The CDR3 covers 15 residues. Trimming left V 5 bases short and J 6 bases short, with 17 bases between. The V gene's germline CDR1 is SGHVS and CDR2 FNYEAQ. CDR3 DNA: TGTGCCAGCAGCACGATGGGGGGGCAGTCCAATGAGCAGTTCTTC. Its protein is CASSTMGGQSNEQFF.

This clonotype was counted many times. This rearrangement joins TRBV12-3 or TRBV12-4 to TRBJ1-2; maybe TRBD1 (5 bases). The CDR3 length is 13 residues. V dropped 6 bases and J dropped 0 bases, with 8 bases sitting between them. The CDR3 is CASRTAANYGYTF. For the CDR3, the DNA is TGTGCCAGCAGGACAGCTGCTAACTATGGCTACACCTTC.

This clonotype was counted at least ten times. The chain links TRBV12-3 or TRBV12-4 to TRBJ2-2, with TRBD2 matching over 7 bases. The J segment lost 7 bases and the V segment lost 4 bases, leaving 15 bases of the junction unmatched. There are 17 residues in the CDR3. The CDR3 bases are TGTGCCAGCAGTTCCTTGGGGGAGGGCGGACGGATCGGGGAGCTGTTTTTT. Amino acids: CASSSLGEGGRIGELFF.

The rearrangement joins TRBV29-1 to TRBJ1-2; no definite D call. CDR3 size: 8 residues. Trimming cost V 7 bases and J 8 bases, with 5 bases left between them. Germline V gene lookup returns CDR1 SQVTM and CDR2 ANQGSEA. The CDR3 region is CSGDGYTF. Here the CDR3 DNA reads TGCAGCGGTGACGGCTACACCTTC.

This clonotype was seen ten or more times. The chain employs TRBV9 and TRBJ1-3; D gene unclear. CDR3 length: 14 amino acids. The V gene's germline CDR1 is SGDLS and CDR2 YYNGEE. Trimming left V 4 bases short and J 0 bases short, with 8 bases between. The CDR3 spells CASSRAYSGNTIYF. CDR3 bases: TGTGCCAGCAGCAGAGCGTACTCTGGAAACACCATATATTTT.

There are a few counts of this clonotype. The gene calls are TRBV11-2 and TRBJ1-1; possibly TRBD1 for D (6 bases). The CDR3 covers 14 residues. The V and J ends lost 4 bases and 5 bases respectively, with 14 bases between them. Germline V CDR1 and CDR2: SGHAT, FQNNGV. CDR3 region: CASSWAGVLTEAFF. The CDR3, as DNA: TGTGCCAGCAGCTGGGCAGGGGTGTTAACTGAAGCTTTCTTT.

This clonotype was found a few times. V is TRBV5-5 and J is TRBJ2-6, with 9 positions matching TRBD1. In germline, CDR1 is SGHKS, CDR2 YYEKEE (reference sequence). The CDR3 contains 18 residues. V lost 3 bases to trimming and J lost 0 bases; unmatched junction nucleotides: 7. The DNA of the CDR3 is TGTGCCAGCAGCTACAGGGGGCGGCCCGTCTCTGGGGCCAACGTCCTGACTTTC. Its protein is CASSYRGRPVSGANVLTF.

This clonotype was seen at least ten times. This chain's CDR3 is CASSRGGTYEQYF. The DNA of the CDR3 is TGTGCCAGCAGTAGAGGGGGAACCTACGAGCAGTACTTC. The chain has TRBV27 and TRBJ2-7; D might be TRBD1 (6 bases). In germline, CDR1 is MNHEY, CDR2 SMNVEV (reference sequence). V lost 5 bases to trimming and J lost 2 bases, with 10 bases between them. CDR3 length: 13 amino acids.

This clonotype was seen many times. CDR3 in DNA: TGTGCCAGCAGTCTCTTAGGGGGCGTAGGCTACTTC. This gives the protein CASSLLGGVGYF. V gene TRBV28 combines with J gene TRBJ2-4, with 7 bases matching TRBD1. V was clipped by 5 bases and J by 16 bases; unmatched bases: 11. Germline V lookup: CDR1 MDHEN, CDR2 SYDVKM. This CDR3 region has 12 residues.

This clonotype has at least ten counts. This chain joins TRBV11-2 and TRBJ2-3; no definite D call. This CDR3 has 15 residues. The germline gives CDR1 SGHAT, CDR2 FQNNGV. Trimming took off 3 bases at V and 2 bases at J, with 12 bases between the two ends. The CDR3 sequence: CASSFEPRNTDTQYF. The CDR3 coding sequence is TGTGCCAGCAGCTTCGAACCCCGGAACACAGATACGCAGTATTTT.

Ten or more counts support this clonotype. CDR3 nucleotide sequence: TGCGCCAGCAGTGAGTTGGGGCGGGAGATTGATGAGCAGTACTTC. Translated: CASSELGREIDEQYF. This sequence joins TRBV10-1 and TRBJ2-7, with TRBD2 matching over 7 bases. This CDR3 comprises 15 residues. The V segment lost 1 base and the J segment 7 bases; nucleotides outside the gene matches: 10. The germline V gene encodes CDR1 WNHNN and CDR2 SYGVQD (reference sequence).

This clonotype is categorized as medium-sized. The CDR3, as DNA: TGCAGTGCTAGAGATCAGGGGACCAGCCCAGACTCCAATGAGCAGTTCTTC. Protein sequence: CSARDQGTSPDSNEQFF. The J gene is TRBJ2-1, the V gene TRBV20-1, with D possibly being TRBD1 (6 bases). Germline V gene data show CDR1 as DFQATT and CDR2 as SNEGSKA (reference sequence). The V and J ends lost 0 bases and 6 bases respectively, with 21 bases between them. CDR3 length: 17 amino acids.

This clonotype has more than one count but fewer than ten. The chain combines TRBV20-1 with TRBJ1-6; TRBD1 agrees at 7 bases. V was pared by 0 bases and J by 10 bases, with 9 bases of the junction left unmatched. The CDR3 covers 15 residues. CDR1 DFQATT and CDR2 SNEGSKA come from the germline V gene (reference sequence). CDR3 amino acids: CSARDVQQGRSPLHF. The CDR3, as DNA: TGCAGTGCTAGAGATGTACAACAGGGGCGGTCACCCCTCCACTTT.

This clonotype was detected many times. The genes are TRBV7-9 and TRBJ1-2; D is undetermined. CDR1 SEHNR and CDR2 FQNEAQ come from the germline V gene (reference sequence). This CDR3 has 11 residues. The ends were cut back, 5 bases at V and 6 bases at J, with 7 bases in the middle. As DNA, the CDR3 is TGTGCCAGCAGCACAAGACATGGCTACACCTTC. Residues: CASSTRHGYTF.

This clonotype turned up a few times. CDR3 nucleotides: TGTGCCAGCAGTGGTTGGGCACAGGGGGCGAGAAATGAAAAACTGTTTTTT. This sequence encodes CASSGWAQGARNEKLFF. This chain links TRBV2 with TRBJ1-4, with 9 positions matching TRBD1. V was pared by 4 bases and J by 5 bases, with 11 bases of the junction left unmatched. The CDR3 covers 17 residues. Germline CDR1 SNHLY, CDR2 FYNNEI. Full variable domain (remainder filled in from reference TRBV2 and TRBJ1-4): EPEVTQTPSHQVTQMGQEVILRCVPISNHLYFYWYRQILGQKVEFLVSFYNNEISEKSEIFDDQFSVERPDGSNFTLKIRSTKLEDSAMYFCASSGWAQGARNEKLFFGSGTQLSVL.

This clonotype was observed many times. The chain has TRBV7-2 and TRBJ2-5, with D tentatively TRBD2 (6 bases). The CDR3 loop spans 13 amino acids. The V and J ends lost 5 bases and 5 bases respectively, with 12 bases between them. Germline loops: CDR1 SGHTA, CDR2 FQGNSA. The CDR3 sequence is CASSAGPPETQYF. DNA for the CDR3: TGTGCCAGCAGCGCGGGGCCGCCGGAGACCCAGTACTTC. Looking up the rest from reference TRBV7-2 and TRBJ2-5 gives the full variable domain: GAGVSQSPSNKVTEKGKDVELRCDPISGHTALYWYRQSLGQGLEFLIYFQGNSAPDKSGLPSDRFSAERTGGSVSTLTIQRTQQEDSAVYLCASSAGPPETQYFGPGTRLLVL.

This clonotype was recorded many times. This chain connects TRBV28 to TRBJ2-1, with D unresolved. V lost 1 base, J lost 7 bases, and 14 bases lay in between. CDR1 is MDHEN and CDR2 is SYDVKM in the germline V gene. The CDR3 consists of 15 residues. CDR3 in amino acids: CASSLFGSYGNEQFF. The CDR3, as DNA: TGTGCCAGCAGTTTATTTGGGTCTTACGGGAATGAGCAGTTCTTC.

At least ten counts were recorded for this clonotype. The chain is built from TRBV24-1 and TRBJ2-3; 15 bases are shared with TRBD2. The V and J ends lost 0 bases and 1 base, in that order; junction bases with no gene match: 10. Germline V gives CDR1 KGHDR, CDR2 SFDVKD. The CDR3 loop spans 21 amino acids. The CDR3 bases are TGTGCCACCAGTGATTTGGACGGGGGGACTAGCGGGAGGCGGGGCACAGATACGCAGTATTTT. Translated, it gives CATSDLDGGTSGRRGTDTQYF.

This clonotype was recorded at least ten times. This CDR3 is CASSPPGQGFDGYTF. In DNA, the CDR3 is TGTGCCAGCAGCCCTCCGGGACAGGGTTTCGATGGCTACACCTTC. This rearrangement joins TRBV14 to TRBJ1-2, with 9 bases matching TRBD1. The CDR3 is made up of 15 amino acids. Germline CDR1 is SGHDN and CDR2 is FVKESK. After removal of 4 bases from V and 6 bases from J, the junction contained 9 bases not matched to a gene.

V usage is TRBV6-2 or TRBV6-3 and J usage is TRBJ2-7, with 13 bases matching TRBD2. Germline trimming cut 8 bases from V and 2 bases from J; bases unmatched to any gene: 6. This CDR3 has 15 residues. Germline loops: CDR1 MNHEY, CDR2 SVGEGT. The CDR3 bases are TGTGCCAGCGCTGAACTAGCGGGAGGGACCTACGAGCAGTACTTC. This encodes CASAELAGGTYEQYF.

The J gene is TRBJ1-5, the V gene TRBV6-6, with D possibly being TRBD1 (5 bases). Per the germline V gene, CDR1 is MNHNY and CDR2 is SVGAGI (reference sequence). The CDR3 consists of 15 residues. V lost 2 bases, J lost 6 bases, and 14 bases lay in between. Here the CDR3 DNA reads TGTGCCAGCAGTTACCGAGGGGAAGGAGTTCAGCCCCAGCATTTT. The encoded protein is CASSYRGEGVQPQHF.

This clonotype has ten or more counts. The V and J genes are TRBV20-1 and TRBJ2-3; 8 bases map to TRBD2. Germline V lookup: CDR1 DFQATT, CDR2 SNEGSKA (reference sequence). The CDR3 runs to 15 residues. V gave up 5 bases and J gave up 0 bases; unmatched junction bases: 7. The CDR3 DNA follows: TGCAGTGCTGGAACTAGCGGAACTAGCACAGATACGCAGTATTTT. Translation: CSAGTSGTSTDTQYF.

This clonotype showed up many times. This sequence joins TRBV20-1 and TRBJ2-7; tentative D call: TRBD1 (6 bases). Germline assignment: CDR1 DFQATT and CDR2 SNEGSKA (reference sequence). V lost 0 bases, J lost 4 bases, and 22 bases lay in between. This CDR3 is built from 17 residues. This CDR3 is CSARDQGTGQGRYEQYF. The DNA of the CDR3 is TGCAGTGCTAGAGACCAGGGAACGGGACAAGGCCGGTACGAGCAGTACTTC.